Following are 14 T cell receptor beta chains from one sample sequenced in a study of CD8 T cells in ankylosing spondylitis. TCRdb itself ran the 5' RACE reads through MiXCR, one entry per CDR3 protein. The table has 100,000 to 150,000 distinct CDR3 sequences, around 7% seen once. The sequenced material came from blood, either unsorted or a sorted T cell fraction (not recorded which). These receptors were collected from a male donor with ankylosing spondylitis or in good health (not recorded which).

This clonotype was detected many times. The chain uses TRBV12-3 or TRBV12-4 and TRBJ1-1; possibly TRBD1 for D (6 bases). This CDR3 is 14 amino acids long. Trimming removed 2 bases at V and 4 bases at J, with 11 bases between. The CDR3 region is CASSLRGLGTEAFF. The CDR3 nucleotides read TGTGCCAGCAGTTTACGGGGGCTCGGCACTGAAGCTTTCTTT.

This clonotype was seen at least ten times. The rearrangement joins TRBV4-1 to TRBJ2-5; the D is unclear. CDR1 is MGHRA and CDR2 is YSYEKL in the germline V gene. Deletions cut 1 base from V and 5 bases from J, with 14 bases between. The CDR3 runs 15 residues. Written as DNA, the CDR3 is TGCGCCAGCAGCCAAGTACAGTCAGGATCTGAGACCCAGTACTTC. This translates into CASSQVQSGSETQYF.

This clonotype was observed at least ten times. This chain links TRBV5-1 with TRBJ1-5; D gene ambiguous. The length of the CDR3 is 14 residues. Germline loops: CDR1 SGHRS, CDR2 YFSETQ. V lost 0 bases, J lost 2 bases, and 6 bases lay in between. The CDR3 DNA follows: TGCGCCAGCAGCTTGGCCGCTGGCAATCAGCCCCAGCATTTT. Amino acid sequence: CASSLAAGNQPQHF. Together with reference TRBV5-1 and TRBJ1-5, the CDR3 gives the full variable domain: KAGVTQTPRYLIKTRGQQVTLSCSPISGHRSVSWYQQTPGQGLQFLFEYFSETQRNKGNFPGRFSGRQFSNSRSEMNVSTLELGDSALYLCASSLAAGNQPQHFGDGTRLSIL.

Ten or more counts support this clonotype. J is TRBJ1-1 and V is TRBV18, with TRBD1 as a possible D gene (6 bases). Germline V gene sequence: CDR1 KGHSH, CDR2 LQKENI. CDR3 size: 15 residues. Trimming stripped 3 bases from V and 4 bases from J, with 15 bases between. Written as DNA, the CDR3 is TGTGCCAGCTCACCTTGGGCCAGGGGTGCCACTGAAGCTTTCTTT. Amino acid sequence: CASSPWARGATEAFF.

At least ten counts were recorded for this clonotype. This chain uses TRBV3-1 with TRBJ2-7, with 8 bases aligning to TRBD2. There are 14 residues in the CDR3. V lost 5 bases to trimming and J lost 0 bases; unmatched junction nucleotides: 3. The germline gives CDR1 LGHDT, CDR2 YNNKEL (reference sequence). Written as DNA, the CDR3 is TGTGCCAGCAGCGCCGGGACTAGCTCCTACGAGCAGTACTTC. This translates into CASSAGTSSYEQYF.

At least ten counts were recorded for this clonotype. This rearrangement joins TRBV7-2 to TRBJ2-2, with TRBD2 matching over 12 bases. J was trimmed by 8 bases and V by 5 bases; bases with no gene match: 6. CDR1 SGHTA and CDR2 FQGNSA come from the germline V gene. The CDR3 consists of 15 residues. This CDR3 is CASSVLAGGQGELFF. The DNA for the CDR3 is TGTGCCAGCAGCGTTCTAGCGGGGGGGCAAGGGGAGCTGTTTTTT.

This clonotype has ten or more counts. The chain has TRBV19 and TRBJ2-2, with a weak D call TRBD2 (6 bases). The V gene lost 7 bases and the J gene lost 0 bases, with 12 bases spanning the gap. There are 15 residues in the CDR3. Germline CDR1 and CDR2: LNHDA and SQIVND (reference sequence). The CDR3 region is CASTGLTANTGELFF. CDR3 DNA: TGTGCCAGTACGGGACTCACCGCGAACACCGGGGAGCTGTTTTTT.

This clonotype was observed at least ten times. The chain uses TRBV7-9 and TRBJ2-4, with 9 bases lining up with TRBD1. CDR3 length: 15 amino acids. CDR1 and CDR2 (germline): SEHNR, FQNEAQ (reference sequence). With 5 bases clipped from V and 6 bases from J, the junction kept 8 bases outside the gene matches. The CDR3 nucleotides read TGTGCCAGCAGCCGCCGGGGGGACAGGGTAAACATTCAGTACTTC. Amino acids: CASSRRGDRVNIQYF.

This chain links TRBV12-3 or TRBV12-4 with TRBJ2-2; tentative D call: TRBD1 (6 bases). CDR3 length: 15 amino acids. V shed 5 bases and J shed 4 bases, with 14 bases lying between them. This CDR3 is CASSLRPGATGELFF. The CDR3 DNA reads TGTGCCAGCAGTCTGAGACCAGGGGCCACCGGGGAGCTGTTTTTT.

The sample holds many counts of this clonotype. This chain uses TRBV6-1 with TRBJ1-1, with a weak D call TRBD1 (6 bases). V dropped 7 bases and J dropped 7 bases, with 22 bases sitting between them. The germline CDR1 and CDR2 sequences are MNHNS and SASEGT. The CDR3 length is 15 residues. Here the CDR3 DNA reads TGTGCCAGCATTGGGAGGGGGAGGAAGAGTGATGAAGCTTTCTTT. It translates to CASIGRGRKSDEAFF.

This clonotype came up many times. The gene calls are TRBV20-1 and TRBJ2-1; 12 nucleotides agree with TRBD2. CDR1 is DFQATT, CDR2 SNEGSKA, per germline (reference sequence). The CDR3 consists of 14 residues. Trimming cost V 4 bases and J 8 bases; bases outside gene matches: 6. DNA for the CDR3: TGCAGTGCTACACCTAGCGGGAGGGCGGATGAGCAGTTCTTC. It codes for CSATPSGRADEQFF.

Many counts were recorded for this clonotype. CDR3 region: CASSRPNADTIYF. CDR3 sequence (DNA): TGTGCCAGCAGCCGACCGAACGCGGACACCATATATTTT. The chain has TRBV7-2 and TRBJ1-3; D uncertain. CDR1 is SGHTA and CDR2 is FQGNSA in the germline V gene. The CDR3 totals 13 residues. V lost 5 bases and J lost 8, with 13 bases in between.

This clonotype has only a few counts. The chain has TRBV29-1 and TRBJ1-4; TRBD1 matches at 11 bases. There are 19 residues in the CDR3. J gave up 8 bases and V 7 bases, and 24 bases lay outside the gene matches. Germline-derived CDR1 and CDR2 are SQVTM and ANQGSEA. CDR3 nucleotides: TGCAGCGCTGTGGGGACACTGGGACAGGGGGAGGCGACCCAGGAAAAACTGTTTTTT. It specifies CSAVGTLGQGEATQEKLFF. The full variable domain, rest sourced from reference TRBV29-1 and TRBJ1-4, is SAVISQKPSRDICQRGTSLTIQCQVDSQVTMMFWYRQQPGQSLTLIATANQGSEATYESGFVIDKFPISRPNLTFSTLTVSNMSPEDSSIYLCSAVGTLGQGEATQEKLFFGSGTQLSVL.

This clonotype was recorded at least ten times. The CDR3 spells CASEGRHRGTGELFF. For the CDR3, the DNA is TGTGCCAGCGAAGGGCGGCATAGGGGCACCGGGGAGCTGTTTTTT. This rearrangement joins TRBV2 to TRBJ2-2; D possibly corresponds to TRBD1 (5 bases). The CDR3 is 15 amino acids. V was clipped by 8 bases and J by 4 bases, with 17 bases between them. Germline V gene lookup returns CDR1 SNHLY and CDR2 FYNNEI.